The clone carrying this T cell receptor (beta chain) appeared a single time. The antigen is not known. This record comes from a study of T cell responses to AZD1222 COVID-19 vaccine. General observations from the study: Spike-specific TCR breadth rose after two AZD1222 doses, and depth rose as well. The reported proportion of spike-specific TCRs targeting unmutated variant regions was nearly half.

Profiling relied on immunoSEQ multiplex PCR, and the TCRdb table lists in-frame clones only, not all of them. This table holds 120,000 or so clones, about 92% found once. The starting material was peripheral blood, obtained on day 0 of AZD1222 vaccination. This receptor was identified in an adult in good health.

CDR3: CASADRGRTGELFF. CDR3 DNA sequence: TGTGCCAGCGCGGACAGGGGAAGAACCGGGGAGCTGTTTTTT. The chain employs TRBV3-1 (or the pseudogene TRBV3-2) and TRBJ2-2, with 9 bases that match TRBD1. CDR1 is LGHDT, CDR2 YNNKEL, per germline (reference sequence). CDR3 length: 14 residues. Trimming at V came to 8 bases and at J to 5 bases, leaving 6 bases not matched to a gene.